This T cell receptor (beta chain) was identified during a study of OX40 agonist ivuxolimab in advanced cancers. Across the whole study: Ivuxolimab, which patients received intravenously every 2 weeks, was dosed at 0.01 to 10 mg/kg.

Sequencing used immunoSEQ multiplex PCR; TCRdb keeps in-frame clones, though not all of them. The table has some 110,000 clones, approximately 90% seen once. To note about this clone: Its antigen is unidentified.

Sampling of blood occurred at baseline, cycle 4 day 1, and cycle 7 day 1. Study-wide findings and caveats: Partial responders at 0.1-3.0 mg/kg showed near-lowest clonal expansion.

V was cut by 0 bases and J by 2 bases, with 8 bases left in between. There are 14 residues in the CDR3. Germline V CDR1 and CDR2: SGDLS, YYNGEE. Sample: CD4+ or CD8+ T cells sorted from blood, taken in a trial of the OX40 agonist ivuxolimab. This receptor was taken from an adult with an advanced solid tumor such as melanoma, head and neck, liver or kidney cancer. The rearrangement joins TRBV9 to TRBJ2-5, with a weak D call TRBD2 (5 bases). The CDR3, as DNA: TGTGCCAGCAGCGTAGGTAGCGTACAAGAGACCCAGTACTTC. This gives the protein CASSVGSVQETQYF. Using reference TRBV9 and TRBJ2-5 for the parts outside the CDR3, the full variable domain is DSGVTQTPKHLITATGQRVTLRCSPRSGDLSVYWYQQSLDQGLQFLIQYYNGEERAKGNILERFSAQQFPDLHSELNLSSLELGDSALYFCASSVGSVQETQYFGPGTRLLVL.